The 4 T cell receptor beta chains reported below all come from one sample, sequenced in a study of blood T cell repertoires in COVID-19. Clones were sequenced by immunoSEQ multiplex PCR, and TCRdb holds only the in-frame ones, with some missing. The sample includes roughly 100,000 clones, about 89% of them seen just once. Sequenced: peripheral blood. The origin of the receptors is a woman between 50 and 59 years old in a cohort sampled during active COVID-19.

V is TRBV19 and J is TRBJ2-7; 8 bases are shared with TRBD2. This CDR3 has 14 residues. CDR1 LNHDA and CDR2 SQIVND come from the germline V gene (reference sequence). The junction had 11 bases not matched to a gene; V was cut back by 9 bases and J by 4 bases. CDR3 residues: CASGTGGGLYEQYF. The CDR3 nucleotides are TGTGCCAGCGGAACGGGCGGGGGGTTATACGAGCAGTACTTC.

This chain uses TRBV5-5 with TRBJ2-3, with TRBD2 matching 8 bases. The CDR3 has 16 residues. Looked up from germline, CDR1 is SGHKS and CDR2 is YYEKEE (reference sequence). J gave up 3 bases and V 3 bases, and 9 bases lay outside the gene matches. DNA of the CDR3: TGTGCCAGCAGCTGGCGAACTAGCGGAGCTACAGATACGCAGTATTTT. It encodes CASSWRTSGATDTQYF.

The chain uses TRBV27 and TRBJ1-5; a possible D gene is TRBD1 (6 bases). Germline CDR1 is MNHEY and CDR2 is SMNVEV (reference sequence). This CDR3 has 16 residues. The V end was cut by 3 bases, the J end by 5 bases, with 17 bases between. CDR3 protein: CASSFSQTGSYQPQHF. The CDR3 bases are TGTGCCAGCAGTTTCTCTCAAACAGGGTCCTATCAGCCCCAGCATTTT.

The chain joins TRBV11-2 to TRBJ1-6; possible D gene TRBD1, 5 bases. V shed 0 bases and J shed 14 bases, with 14 bases lying between them. The CDR3 has 14 residues. Germline CDR1 reads SGHAT; CDR2 reads FQNNGV. Here the CDR3 DNA reads TGTGCCAGCAGCTTAGATTGGGGCAGCGTGACCCTCCACTTT. Its protein is CASSLDWGSVTLHF.